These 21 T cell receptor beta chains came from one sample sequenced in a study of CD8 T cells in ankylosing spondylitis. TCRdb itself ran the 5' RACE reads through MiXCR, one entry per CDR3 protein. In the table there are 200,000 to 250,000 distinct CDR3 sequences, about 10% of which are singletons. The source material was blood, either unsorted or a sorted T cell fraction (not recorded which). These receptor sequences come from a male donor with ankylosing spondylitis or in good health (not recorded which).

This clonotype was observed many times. CDR3 DNA sequence: TGTGCCAGCAGTGAATCTAACACTGAAGCTTTCTTT. It codes for CASSESNTEAFF. The chain uses TRBV25-1 and TRBJ1-1; no reliable D call. Germline assignment: CDR1 MGHDK and CDR2 SYGVNS. V lost 1 base and J 2 bases, leaving 2 bases between the germline ends. The CDR3 is 12 residues long. Together with reference TRBV25-1 and TRBJ1-1, the CDR3 gives the full variable domain: EADIYQTPRYLVIGTGKKITLECSQTMGHDKMYWYQQDPGMELHLIHYSYGVNSTEKGDLSSESTVSRIRTEHFPLTLESARPSHTSQYLCASSESNTEAFFGQGTRLTVV.

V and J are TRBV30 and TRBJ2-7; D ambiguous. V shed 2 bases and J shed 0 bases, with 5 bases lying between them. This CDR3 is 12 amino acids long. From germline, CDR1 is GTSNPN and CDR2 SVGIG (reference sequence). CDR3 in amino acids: CAWSFSSYEQYF. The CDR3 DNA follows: TGTGCCTGGAGTTTCAGCTCCTACGAGCAGTACTTC.

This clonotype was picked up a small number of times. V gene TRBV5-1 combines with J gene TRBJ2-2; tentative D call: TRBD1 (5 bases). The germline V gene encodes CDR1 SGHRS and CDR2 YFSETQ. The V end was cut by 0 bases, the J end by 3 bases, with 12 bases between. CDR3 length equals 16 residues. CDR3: CASSLEGDMDTGELFF. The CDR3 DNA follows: TGCGCCAGCAGCTTGGAAGGGGATATGGACACCGGGGAGCTGTTTTTT.

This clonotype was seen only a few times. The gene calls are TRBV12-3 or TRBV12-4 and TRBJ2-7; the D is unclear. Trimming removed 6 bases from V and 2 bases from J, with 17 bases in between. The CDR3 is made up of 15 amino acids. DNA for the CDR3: TGTGCCAGCAGCCACCCTCGCACAGAGACCTACGAGCAGTACTTC. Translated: CASSHPRTETYEQYF.

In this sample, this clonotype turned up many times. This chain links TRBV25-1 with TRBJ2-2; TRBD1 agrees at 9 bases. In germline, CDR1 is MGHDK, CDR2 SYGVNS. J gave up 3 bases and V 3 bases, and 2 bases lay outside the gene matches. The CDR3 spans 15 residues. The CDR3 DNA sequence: TGTGCCAGCAGTGACGGGACAGGGTACACCGGGGAGCTGTTTTTT. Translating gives CASSDGTGYTGELFF. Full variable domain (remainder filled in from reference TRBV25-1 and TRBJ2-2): EADIYQTPRYLVIGTGKKITLECSQTMGHDKMYWYQQDPGMELHLIHYSYGVNSTEKGDLSSESTVSRIRTEHFPLTLESARPSHTSQYLCASSDGTGYTGELFFGEGSRLTVL.

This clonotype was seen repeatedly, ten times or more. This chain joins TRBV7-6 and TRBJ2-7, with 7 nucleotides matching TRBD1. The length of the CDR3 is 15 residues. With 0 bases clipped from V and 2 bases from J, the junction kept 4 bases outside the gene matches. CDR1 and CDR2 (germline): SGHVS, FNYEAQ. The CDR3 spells CASSLAEGTAYEQYF. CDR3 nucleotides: TGTGCCAGCAGCTTAGCTGAAGGGACAGCCTACGAGCAGTACTTC.

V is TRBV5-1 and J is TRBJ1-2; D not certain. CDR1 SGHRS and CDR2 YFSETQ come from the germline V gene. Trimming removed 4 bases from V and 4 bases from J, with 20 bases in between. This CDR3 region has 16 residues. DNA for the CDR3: TGCGCCAGCAGCCTACCCACGGCAGGAATGTCCTATGGCTACACCTTC. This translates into CASSLPTAGMSYGYTF.

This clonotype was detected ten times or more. The CDR3 loop reads CSVYYPGSYEQYF. The CDR3 coding sequence is TGCAGTGTTTATTACCCTGGTTCCTACGAGCAGTACTTC. The chain uses TRBV20-1 and TRBJ2-7; D not resolved. Germline V gives CDR1 DFQATT, CDR2 SNEGSKA (reference sequence). V was shortened by 7 bases and J by 1 base, with 14 bases between the two germline ends. The CDR3 is made up of 13 amino acids.

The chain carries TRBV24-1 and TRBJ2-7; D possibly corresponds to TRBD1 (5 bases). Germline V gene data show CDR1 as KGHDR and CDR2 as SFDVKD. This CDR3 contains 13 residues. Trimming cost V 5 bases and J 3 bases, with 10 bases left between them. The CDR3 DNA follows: TGTGCCACCAGTGGCGGACATCACTACGAGCAGTACTTC. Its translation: CATSGGHHYEQYF.

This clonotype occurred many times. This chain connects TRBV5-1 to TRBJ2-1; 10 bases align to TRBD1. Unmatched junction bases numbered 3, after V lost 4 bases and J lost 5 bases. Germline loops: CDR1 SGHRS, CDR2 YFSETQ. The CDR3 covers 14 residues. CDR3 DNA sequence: TGCGCCAGCAGCCCGGACAGGGGGGACAATGAGCAGTTCTTC. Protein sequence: CASSPDRGDNEQFF.

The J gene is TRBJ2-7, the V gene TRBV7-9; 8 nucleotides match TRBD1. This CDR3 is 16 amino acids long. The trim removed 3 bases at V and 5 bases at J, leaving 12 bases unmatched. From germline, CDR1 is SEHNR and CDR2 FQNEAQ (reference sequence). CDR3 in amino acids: CASSFPEGTGVDEQYF. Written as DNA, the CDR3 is TGTGCCAGCAGCTTCCCCGAAGGGACAGGAGTAGACGAGCAGTACTTC.

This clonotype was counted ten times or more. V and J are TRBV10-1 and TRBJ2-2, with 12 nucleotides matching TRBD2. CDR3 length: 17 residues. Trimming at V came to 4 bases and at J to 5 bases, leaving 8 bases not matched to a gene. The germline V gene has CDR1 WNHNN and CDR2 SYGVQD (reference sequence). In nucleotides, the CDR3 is TGCGCCAGCAGTGCAATTCCCGGGACTAGCGGGACCGGGGAGCTGTTTTTT. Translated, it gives CASSAIPGTSGTGELFF.

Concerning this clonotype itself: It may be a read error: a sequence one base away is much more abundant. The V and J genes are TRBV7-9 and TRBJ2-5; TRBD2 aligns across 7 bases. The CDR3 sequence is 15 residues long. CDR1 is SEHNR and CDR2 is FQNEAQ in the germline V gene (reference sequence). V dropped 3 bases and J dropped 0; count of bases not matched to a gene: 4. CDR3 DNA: TGTGCCAGCAGCTTGCTGAGCGGGAACCAAGAGACCCAGTACTTC. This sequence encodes CASSLLSGNQETQYF. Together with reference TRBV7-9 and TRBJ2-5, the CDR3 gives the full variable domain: DTGVSQNPRHKITKRGQNVTFRCDPISEHNRLYWYRQTLGQGPEFLTYFQNEAQLEKSRLLSDRFSAERPKGSFSTLEIQRTEQGDSAMYLCASSLLSGNQETQYFGPGTRLLVL.

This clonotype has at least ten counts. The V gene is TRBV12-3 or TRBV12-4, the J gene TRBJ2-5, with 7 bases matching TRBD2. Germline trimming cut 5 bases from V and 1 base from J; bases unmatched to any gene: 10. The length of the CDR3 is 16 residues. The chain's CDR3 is CASSPASGHSQETQYF. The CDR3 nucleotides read TGTGCCAGCAGTCCAGCTAGCGGCCACAGCCAAGAGACCCAGTACTTC.

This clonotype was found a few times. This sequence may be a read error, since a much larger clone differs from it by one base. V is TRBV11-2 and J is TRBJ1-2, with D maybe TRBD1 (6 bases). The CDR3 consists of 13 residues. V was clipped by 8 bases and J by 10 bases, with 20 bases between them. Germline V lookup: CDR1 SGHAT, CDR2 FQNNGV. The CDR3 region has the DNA TGTGCCAGCGTTCCCTCAGGGGTTCACGACTACACCTTC. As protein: CASVPSGVHDYTF.

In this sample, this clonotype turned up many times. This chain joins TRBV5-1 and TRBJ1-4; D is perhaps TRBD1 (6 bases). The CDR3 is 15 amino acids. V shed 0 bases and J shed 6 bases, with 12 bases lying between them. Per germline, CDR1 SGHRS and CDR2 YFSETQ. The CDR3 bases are TGCGCCAGCAGCTTGGCCGGACAGCGGGATGAAAAACTGTTTTTT. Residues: CASSLAGQRDEKLFF.

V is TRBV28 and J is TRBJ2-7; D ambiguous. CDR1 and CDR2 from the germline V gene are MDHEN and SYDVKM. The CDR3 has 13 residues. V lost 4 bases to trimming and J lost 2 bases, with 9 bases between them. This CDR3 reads CASSSLYPYEQYF. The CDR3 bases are TGTGCCAGCAGTTCTCTATATCCCTACGAGCAGTACTTC.

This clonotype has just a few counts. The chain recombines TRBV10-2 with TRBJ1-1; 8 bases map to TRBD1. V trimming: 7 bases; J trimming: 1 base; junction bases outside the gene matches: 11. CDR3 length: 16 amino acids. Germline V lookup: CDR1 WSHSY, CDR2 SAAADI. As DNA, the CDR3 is TGCGCCAGCAACTATCCCTCCGGGACAGGGAACACTGAAGCTTTCTTT. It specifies CASNYPSGTGNTEAFF.

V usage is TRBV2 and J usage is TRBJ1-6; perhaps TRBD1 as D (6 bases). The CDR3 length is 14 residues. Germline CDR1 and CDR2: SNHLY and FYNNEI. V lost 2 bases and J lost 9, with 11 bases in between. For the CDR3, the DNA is TGTGCCAGCAGTGAAAGGGGGGCTGTTTCACCCCTCCACTTT. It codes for CASSERGAVSPLHF.

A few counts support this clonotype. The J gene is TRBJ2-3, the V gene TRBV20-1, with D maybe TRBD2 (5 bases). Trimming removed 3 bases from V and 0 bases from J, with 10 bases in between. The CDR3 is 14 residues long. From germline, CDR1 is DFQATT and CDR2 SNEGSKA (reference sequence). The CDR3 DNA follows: TGCAGTGCTAGCGCCGGACTCAGCACAGATACGCAGTATTTT. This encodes CSASAGLSTDTQYF.

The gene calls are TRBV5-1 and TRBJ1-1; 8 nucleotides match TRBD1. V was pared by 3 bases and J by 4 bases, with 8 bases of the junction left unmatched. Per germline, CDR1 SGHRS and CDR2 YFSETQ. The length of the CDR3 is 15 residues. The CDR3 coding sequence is TGCGCCAGCAGCTACGACAGGGGTACGATCACTGAAGCTTTCTTT. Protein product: CASSYDRGTITEAFF.